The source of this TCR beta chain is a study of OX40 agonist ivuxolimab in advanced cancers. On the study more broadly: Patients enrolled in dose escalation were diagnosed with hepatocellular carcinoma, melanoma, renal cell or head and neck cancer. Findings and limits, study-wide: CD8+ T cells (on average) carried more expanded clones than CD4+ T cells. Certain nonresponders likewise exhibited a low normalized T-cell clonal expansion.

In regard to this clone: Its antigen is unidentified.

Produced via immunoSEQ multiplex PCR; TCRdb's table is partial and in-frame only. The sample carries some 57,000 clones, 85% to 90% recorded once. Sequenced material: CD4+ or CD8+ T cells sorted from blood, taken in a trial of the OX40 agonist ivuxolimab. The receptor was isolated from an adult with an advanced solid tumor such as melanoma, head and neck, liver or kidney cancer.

Here the CDR3 reads CASSFGTANTGELFF. CDR3 nucleotides: TGCGCCAGCAGCTTTGGGACAGCGAACACCGGGGAGCTGTTTTTT. The chain carries TRBV5-1 and TRBJ2-2; TRBD1 agrees at 7 bases. The CDR3 has 15 residues. With 2 bases clipped from V and 0 bases from J, the junction kept 1 base outside the gene matches. Germline CDR1 is SGHRS and CDR2 is YFSETQ.